This TCR beta chain was documented in a study of blood T cell repertoires in COVID-19. CDR1 MNHEY and CDR2 SVGAGI come from the germline V gene. There are 15 residues in the CDR3. With 2 bases clipped from V and 2 bases from J, the junction kept 1 base outside the gene matches. Sequencing used immunoSEQ multiplex PCR; TCRdb keeps in-frame clones, though not all of them. The table has 150,000 or so clones, about 88% seen once. The clonotype was recovered from a man between 60 and 75 years old with active or convalescent COVID-19. The sample was peripheral blood. The chain combines TRBV6-5 with TRBJ2-3, with 10 bases aligning to TRBD1. CDR3 sequence (DNA): TGTGCCAGCAGTTACGGGACAGGGGTCACAGATACGCAGTATTTT. Translating it yields CASSYGTGVTDTQYF.